What follows are 2 T cell receptor beta chains derived from one specimen sequenced in a study of Graves' ophthalmopathy and Graves' hyperthyroidism. Amplification from RNA transcripts yielded the TCR beta CDR3 regions. First-round RT-PCR used HTBI primers; second-round multiplex PCR followed. One entry per CDR3 protein results from TCRdb running MiXCR on the multiplex PCR reads. In the table there are roughly 500,000 distinct CDR3 sequences, 13% to 15% of which are singletons. Material for sequencing was blood. The receptors here all came from a woman in her thirties with Graves' ophthalmopathy.

The sample holds a few counts of this clonotype. The chain couples TRBV3-1 to TRBJ2-7; 8 bases fit TRBD2. V was clipped by 6 bases and J by 2 bases; unmatched bases: 15. The CDR3 sequence is 17 residues long. CDR1 is LGHDT, CDR2 YNNKEL, per germline (reference sequence). CDR3 DNA: TGTGCCAGCAGTCCGCATGAGGGTAGCGGGGAGGCCTACGAGCAGTACTTC. Translated, it gives CASSPHEGSGEAYEQYF.

This clonotype was counted at least ten times. The chain combines TRBV12-3 or TRBV12-4 with TRBJ1-2, with 7 bases lining up with TRBD1. The CDR3 sequence is 13 residues long. After removal of 3 bases from V and 6 bases from J, the junction contained 4 bases not matched to a gene. In nucleotides, the CDR3 is TGTGCCAGCAGTTTCGACAGGGCGGATGGCTACACCTTC. Encoded protein: CASSFDRADGYTF.